These 27 T cell receptor beta chains originate from one sample sequenced in a study of blood T cell repertoires in COVID-19 (dated by TCRdb to 2019 to 2021). The library was prepared using the immunoSEQ multiplex PCR assay. What TCRdb holds here is the immuneACCESS table cut down to in-frame rearrangements. Part of the clones is not present; checked against another copy, under half of the missing clones reflect an unresolved V gene, and the others are unexplained. The sample profile shows some 300,000 clones; under 90% of them were found once. Roughly a tenth of the sample is in the top ten clones. Sequences were obtained from PBMCs or T cells enriched from blood (not recorded which). Receptors were obtained from a woman in her twenties or thirties who had recovered from COVID-19.

This clone is a singleton in its sample. The chain links TRBV24-1 to TRBJ1-5; 9 bases are a match to TRBD1. The CDR3 is 14 residues long. The germline CDR1 and CDR2 sequences are KGHDR and SFDVKD. Trimming cost V 7 bases and J 5 bases; bases outside gene matches: 5. The CDR3 sequence: CATRGTGSDQPQHF. The CDR3 coding sequence is TGTGCCACCAGGGGGACAGGGTCGGATCAGCCCCAGCATTTT.

The chain is built from TRBV6-5 and TRBJ2-3; 11 nucleotides align to TRBD2. CDR1 is MNHEY and CDR2 is SVGAGI in the germline V gene. The V segment lost 7 bases and the J segment 7 bases; nucleotides outside the gene matches: 7. The CDR3 consists of 14 residues. The CDR3 is CASKMASGRNTQYF. For the CDR3, the DNA is TGTGCCAGCAAAATGGCTAGCGGGAGGAATACGCAGTATTTT.

V gene TRBV27 combines with J gene TRBJ2-2, with 7 nucleotides matching TRBD1. The CDR3 runs to 16 residues. The J segment lost 3 bases and the V segment lost 1 base, leaving 5 bases of the junction unmatched. Germline V gene lookup returns CDR1 MNHEY and CDR2 SMNVEV (reference sequence). The CDR3 nucleotides are TGTGCCAGCAGTTTATTAGGGACAGCCGACACCGGGGAGCTGTTTTTT. It yields the protein CASSLLGTADTGELFF.

Written as DNA, the CDR3 is TGTGCCAGCCGCGGGACCCAGTACTTC. Translated, it gives CASRGTQYF. The chain carries TRBV28 and TRBJ2-5; no clear D gene. The CDR3 extends over 9 amino acids. The V end was cut by 8 bases, the J end by 7 bases, with 5 bases between. Looked up from germline, CDR1 is MDHEN and CDR2 is SYDVKM.

The chain joins TRBV4-3 to TRBJ1-3, with a tentative D call TRBD1 (6 bases). This CDR3 spans 14 amino acids. Per the germline V gene, CDR1 is LGHNA and CDR2 is YSLEER. V was clipped by 1 base and J by 8 bases, with 12 bases between them. DNA for the CDR3: TGCGCCAGCAGCCAAGGACAGGCGGCGGACACCATATATTTT. This sequence encodes CASSQGQAADTIYF.

The V and J genes are TRBV6-2 or TRBV6-3 and TRBJ1-5; D gene ambiguous. Germline V gene data show CDR1 as MNHEY and CDR2 as SVGEGT. The CDR3 extends over 19 amino acids. The V and J ends lost 0 bases and 2 bases respectively, with 20 bases between them. The CDR3 region is CASSYSTLISEVGNQPQHF. CDR3 coding DNA: TGTGCCAGCAGTTACTCGACTCTTATCTCCGAGGTGGGCAATCAGCCCCAGCATTTT.

The V and J genes are TRBV6-5 and TRBJ1-1; no clear D. The CDR3 spans 15 residues. Germline assignment: CDR1 MNHEY and CDR2 SVGAGI. The V end was cut by 2 bases, the J end by 7 bases, with 17 bases between. CDR3: CASSYSWPREGEAFF. CDR3 bases: TGTGCCAGCAGTTACAGTTGGCCCCGCGAGGGTGAAGCTTTCTTT.

The chain recombines TRBV27 with TRBJ1-1; TRBD1 matches at 10 bases. The V segment lost 5 bases and the J segment 0 bases; nucleotides outside the gene matches: 6. The CDR3 covers 16 residues. CDR1 is MNHEY, CDR2 SMNVEV, per germline (reference sequence). The CDR3 protein is CASSPWTGGMNTEAFF. The CDR3 region has the DNA TGTGCCAGCAGTCCCTGGACAGGGGGAATGAACACTGAAGCTTTCTTT.

This clone was observed once. The V call is TRBV7-9, the J call TRBJ2-7, with 8 positions matching TRBD2. The CDR3 runs to 13 residues. From germline, CDR1 is SEHNR and CDR2 FQNEAQ (reference sequence). V lost 3 bases to trimming and J lost 2 bases; unmatched junction nucleotides: 0. CDR3 DNA sequence: TGTGCCAGCAGCTTGGGACTAGCCTACGAGCAGTACTTC. It yields the protein CASSLGLAYEQYF.

The chain combines TRBV27 with TRBJ2-3; 10 nucleotides agree with TRBD2. V dropped 5 bases and J dropped 5; count of bases not matched to a gene: 13. Germline V CDR1 and CDR2: MNHEY, SMNVEV (reference sequence). The CDR3 is made up of 17 amino acids. CDR3 coding DNA: TGTGCCAGCAGTCCATGGGGAGCGGGAGGGCCGATAGATACGCAGTATTTT. Amino acid sequence: CASSPWGAGGPIDTQYF.

Only one count was recorded for this clone. V and J are TRBV30 and TRBJ2-7; a weak D match, TRBD2 (6 bases). Per the germline V gene, CDR1 is GTSNPN and CDR2 is SVGIG (reference sequence). This CDR3 is 15 amino acids long. Trimming removed 2 bases from V and 3 bases from J, with 17 bases in between. CDR3 region: CAWSPQGLDYYEQYF. The DNA of the CDR3 is TGTGCCTGGAGTCCCCAAGGCTTGGACTACTACGAGCAGTACTTC.

Only one count was recorded for this clone. The chain combines TRBV29-1 with TRBJ2-6; possibly TRBD1 for D (5 bases). V dropped 4 bases and J dropped 2 bases, with 15 bases sitting between them. The CDR3 extends over 16 amino acids. Germline values: CDR1 SQVTM, CDR2 ANQGSEA. The DNA of the CDR3 is TGCAGCGTTGCGGGCAGGGAAGTTGCTGGGGCCAACGTCCTGACTTTC. It translates to CSVAGREVAGANVLTF.

This clone has a single count. The chain is built from TRBV4-1 and TRBJ2-3; 13 positions match TRBD2. The V segment lost 1 base and the J segment 5 bases; nucleotides outside the gene matches: 3. This CDR3 contains 16 residues. CDR1 and CDR2 from the germline V gene are MGHRA and YSYEKL. For the CDR3, the DNA is TGCGCCAGCAGCCAAGGACTAGCGGGAGGTGTAGATACGCAGTATTTT. Encoded protein: CASSQGLAGGVDTQYF.

There are a few counts of this clone. V and J are TRBV30 and TRBJ2-7; 8 bases match TRBD1. CDR3 length: 14 amino acids. Unmatched junction bases numbered 4, after V lost 1 base and J lost 2 bases. Germline CDR1 GTSNPN, CDR2 SVGIG (reference sequence). CDR3 amino acids: CAWSDRDRTYEQYF. CDR3 DNA sequence: TGTGCCTGGAGTGACCGGGACAGGACCTACGAGCAGTACTTC.

This clone was counted once. The V gene is TRBV6-5, the J gene TRBJ1-1, with D possibly matching TRBD1 (6 bases). The length of the CDR3 is 14 residues. V dropped 6 bases and J dropped 1 base, with 12 bases sitting between them. Germline-derived CDR1 and CDR2 are MNHEY and SVGAGI. The CDR3 loop is CASRTGGGNTEAFF. The DNA of the CDR3 is TGTGCCAGCAGGACAGGTGGAGGGAACACTGAAGCTTTCTTT.

The chain employs TRBV10-2 and TRBJ2-1, with D tentatively TRBD2 (5 bases). V was cut by 0 bases and J by 12 bases, with 9 bases left in between. Germline values: CDR1 WSHSY, CDR2 SAAADI. CDR3 length: 12 amino acids. Here the CDR3 DNA reads TGCGCCAGCAGTGAGTCGCAGCGGACGCAGTTCTTC. This gives the protein CASSESQRTQFF.

The chain combines TRBV7-2 with TRBJ2-3; possibly TRBD2 for D (6 bases). Looked up from germline, CDR1 is SGHTA and CDR2 is FQGNSA. This CDR3 is built from 19 residues. The V end was cut by 0 bases, the J end by 4 bases, with 23 bases between. CDR3 amino acids: CASSLADWDFNGFADTQYF. The CDR3, as DNA: TGTGCCAGCAGCTTAGCGGATTGGGACTTCAACGGGTTCGCAGATACGCAGTATTTT.

V gene TRBV28 combines with J gene TRBJ1-2, with 8 bases that match TRBD1. There are 14 residues in the CDR3. The V gene end was trimmed by 6 bases and the J gene end by 2 bases; junction bases not matched to a gene: 5. Germline CDR1 MDHEN, CDR2 SYDVKM. As DNA, the CDR3 is TGTGCCAGCAGACCGACAGGGGCGAACTATGGCTACACCTTC. The encoded protein is CASRPTGANYGYTF.

The chain joins TRBV11-3 to TRBJ2-2; tentative D call: TRBD2 (6 bases). Trimming removed 4 bases at V and 3 bases at J, with 15 bases between. The CDR3 length is 16 residues. The germline V gene encodes CDR1 SGHNT and CDR2 YENEEA. The CDR3 reads CASSSSRAGHTGELFF. The CDR3 DNA is TGTGCCAGCAGCTCTAGCAGGGCGGGGCACACCGGGGAGCTGTTTTTT.

This clone came up once. The chain joins TRBV9 to TRBJ2-3; a possible D gene is TRBD1 (6 bases). V shed 2 bases and J shed 9 bases, with 16 bases lying between them. CDR1 and CDR2 from the germline V gene are SGDLS and YYNGEE. The CDR3 runs 14 residues. CDR3 sequence reads: CASSVGTLFPTQYF. DNA of the CDR3: TGTGCCAGCAGCGTCGGGACACTATTTCCCACGCAGTATTTT.

This rearrangement joins TRBV20-1 to TRBJ1-4, with D tentatively TRBD1 (6 bases). V lost 3 bases to trimming and J lost 8 bases, with 16 bases between them. The germline V gene has CDR1 DFQATT and CDR2 SNEGSKA (reference sequence). The CDR3 spans 14 residues. The CDR3 bases are TGCAGTGCTAGTGACCGGGACAATCAAGAAAAACTGTTTTTT. Protein sequence: CSASDRDNQEKLFF.

The chain employs TRBV5-1 and TRBJ1-5, with 11 bases that match TRBD1. The CDR3 spans 17 residues. Germline values: CDR1 SGHRS, CDR2 YFSETQ. V shed 0 bases, J shed 4 bases, and the junction held 6 bases outside the gene matches. Here the CDR3 reads CASSLGPGTGGNQPQHF. The CDR3, as DNA: TGCGCCAGCAGCTTGGGCCCCGGGACAGGGGGGAATCAGCCCCAGCATTTT.

The chain couples TRBV11-2 to TRBJ1-5; D might be TRBD1 (6 bases). The CDR3 runs 14 residues. Germline V gives CDR1 SGHAT, CDR2 FQNNGV. V was trimmed by 5 bases and J by 5 bases, leaving 13 bases between them. CDR3 bases: TGTGCCAGCAGCGCCACAGGGTTTGATCAGCCCCAGCATTTT. It encodes CASSATGFDQPQHF.

The chain joins TRBV27 to TRBJ2-7, with TRBD2 matching 7 bases. Germline V gene lookup returns CDR1 MNHEY and CDR2 SMNVEV (reference sequence). This CDR3 comprises 15 residues. The junction had 5 bases not matched to a gene; V was cut back by 2 bases and J by 1 base. CDR3 sequence: CASSLEPSGSYEQYF. CDR3 bases: TGTGCCAGCAGTTTAGAACCTAGCGGATCCTACGAGCAGTACTTC.

This clone was seen more than once but under ten times. The chain uses TRBV6-5 and TRBJ2-7; 7 bases align to TRBD1. Germline values: CDR1 MNHEY, CDR2 SVGAGI. V gave up 5 bases and J gave up 3 bases; unmatched junction bases: 7. This CDR3 has 14 residues. The CDR3 coding sequence is TGTGCCAGCAGTCCACGGGACAGATACTACGAGCAGTACTTC. Its translation is CASSPRDRYYEQYF.

The chain employs TRBV7-2 and TRBJ1-4; no definite D call. This CDR3 region has 15 residues. V was trimmed by 1 base and J by 5 bases, leaving 11 bases between them. Germline CDR1 SGHTA, CDR2 FQGNSA. The CDR3, as DNA: TGTGCCAGCAGCTTAGAAGGGAGGGCAAATGAAAAACTGTTTTTT. It yields the protein CASSLEGRANEKLFF.

The CDR3, as DNA: TGTGCCAGCAGCGAATACAGGGAGGGGAACACTGAAGCTTTCTTT. It codes for CASSEYREGNTEAFF. The chain carries TRBV9 and TRBJ1-1, with a tentative D call TRBD1 (6 bases). The CDR3 is made up of 15 amino acids. Looked up from germline, CDR1 is SGDLS and CDR2 is YYNGEE. V lost 3 bases and J 1 base, leaving 13 bases between the germline ends.